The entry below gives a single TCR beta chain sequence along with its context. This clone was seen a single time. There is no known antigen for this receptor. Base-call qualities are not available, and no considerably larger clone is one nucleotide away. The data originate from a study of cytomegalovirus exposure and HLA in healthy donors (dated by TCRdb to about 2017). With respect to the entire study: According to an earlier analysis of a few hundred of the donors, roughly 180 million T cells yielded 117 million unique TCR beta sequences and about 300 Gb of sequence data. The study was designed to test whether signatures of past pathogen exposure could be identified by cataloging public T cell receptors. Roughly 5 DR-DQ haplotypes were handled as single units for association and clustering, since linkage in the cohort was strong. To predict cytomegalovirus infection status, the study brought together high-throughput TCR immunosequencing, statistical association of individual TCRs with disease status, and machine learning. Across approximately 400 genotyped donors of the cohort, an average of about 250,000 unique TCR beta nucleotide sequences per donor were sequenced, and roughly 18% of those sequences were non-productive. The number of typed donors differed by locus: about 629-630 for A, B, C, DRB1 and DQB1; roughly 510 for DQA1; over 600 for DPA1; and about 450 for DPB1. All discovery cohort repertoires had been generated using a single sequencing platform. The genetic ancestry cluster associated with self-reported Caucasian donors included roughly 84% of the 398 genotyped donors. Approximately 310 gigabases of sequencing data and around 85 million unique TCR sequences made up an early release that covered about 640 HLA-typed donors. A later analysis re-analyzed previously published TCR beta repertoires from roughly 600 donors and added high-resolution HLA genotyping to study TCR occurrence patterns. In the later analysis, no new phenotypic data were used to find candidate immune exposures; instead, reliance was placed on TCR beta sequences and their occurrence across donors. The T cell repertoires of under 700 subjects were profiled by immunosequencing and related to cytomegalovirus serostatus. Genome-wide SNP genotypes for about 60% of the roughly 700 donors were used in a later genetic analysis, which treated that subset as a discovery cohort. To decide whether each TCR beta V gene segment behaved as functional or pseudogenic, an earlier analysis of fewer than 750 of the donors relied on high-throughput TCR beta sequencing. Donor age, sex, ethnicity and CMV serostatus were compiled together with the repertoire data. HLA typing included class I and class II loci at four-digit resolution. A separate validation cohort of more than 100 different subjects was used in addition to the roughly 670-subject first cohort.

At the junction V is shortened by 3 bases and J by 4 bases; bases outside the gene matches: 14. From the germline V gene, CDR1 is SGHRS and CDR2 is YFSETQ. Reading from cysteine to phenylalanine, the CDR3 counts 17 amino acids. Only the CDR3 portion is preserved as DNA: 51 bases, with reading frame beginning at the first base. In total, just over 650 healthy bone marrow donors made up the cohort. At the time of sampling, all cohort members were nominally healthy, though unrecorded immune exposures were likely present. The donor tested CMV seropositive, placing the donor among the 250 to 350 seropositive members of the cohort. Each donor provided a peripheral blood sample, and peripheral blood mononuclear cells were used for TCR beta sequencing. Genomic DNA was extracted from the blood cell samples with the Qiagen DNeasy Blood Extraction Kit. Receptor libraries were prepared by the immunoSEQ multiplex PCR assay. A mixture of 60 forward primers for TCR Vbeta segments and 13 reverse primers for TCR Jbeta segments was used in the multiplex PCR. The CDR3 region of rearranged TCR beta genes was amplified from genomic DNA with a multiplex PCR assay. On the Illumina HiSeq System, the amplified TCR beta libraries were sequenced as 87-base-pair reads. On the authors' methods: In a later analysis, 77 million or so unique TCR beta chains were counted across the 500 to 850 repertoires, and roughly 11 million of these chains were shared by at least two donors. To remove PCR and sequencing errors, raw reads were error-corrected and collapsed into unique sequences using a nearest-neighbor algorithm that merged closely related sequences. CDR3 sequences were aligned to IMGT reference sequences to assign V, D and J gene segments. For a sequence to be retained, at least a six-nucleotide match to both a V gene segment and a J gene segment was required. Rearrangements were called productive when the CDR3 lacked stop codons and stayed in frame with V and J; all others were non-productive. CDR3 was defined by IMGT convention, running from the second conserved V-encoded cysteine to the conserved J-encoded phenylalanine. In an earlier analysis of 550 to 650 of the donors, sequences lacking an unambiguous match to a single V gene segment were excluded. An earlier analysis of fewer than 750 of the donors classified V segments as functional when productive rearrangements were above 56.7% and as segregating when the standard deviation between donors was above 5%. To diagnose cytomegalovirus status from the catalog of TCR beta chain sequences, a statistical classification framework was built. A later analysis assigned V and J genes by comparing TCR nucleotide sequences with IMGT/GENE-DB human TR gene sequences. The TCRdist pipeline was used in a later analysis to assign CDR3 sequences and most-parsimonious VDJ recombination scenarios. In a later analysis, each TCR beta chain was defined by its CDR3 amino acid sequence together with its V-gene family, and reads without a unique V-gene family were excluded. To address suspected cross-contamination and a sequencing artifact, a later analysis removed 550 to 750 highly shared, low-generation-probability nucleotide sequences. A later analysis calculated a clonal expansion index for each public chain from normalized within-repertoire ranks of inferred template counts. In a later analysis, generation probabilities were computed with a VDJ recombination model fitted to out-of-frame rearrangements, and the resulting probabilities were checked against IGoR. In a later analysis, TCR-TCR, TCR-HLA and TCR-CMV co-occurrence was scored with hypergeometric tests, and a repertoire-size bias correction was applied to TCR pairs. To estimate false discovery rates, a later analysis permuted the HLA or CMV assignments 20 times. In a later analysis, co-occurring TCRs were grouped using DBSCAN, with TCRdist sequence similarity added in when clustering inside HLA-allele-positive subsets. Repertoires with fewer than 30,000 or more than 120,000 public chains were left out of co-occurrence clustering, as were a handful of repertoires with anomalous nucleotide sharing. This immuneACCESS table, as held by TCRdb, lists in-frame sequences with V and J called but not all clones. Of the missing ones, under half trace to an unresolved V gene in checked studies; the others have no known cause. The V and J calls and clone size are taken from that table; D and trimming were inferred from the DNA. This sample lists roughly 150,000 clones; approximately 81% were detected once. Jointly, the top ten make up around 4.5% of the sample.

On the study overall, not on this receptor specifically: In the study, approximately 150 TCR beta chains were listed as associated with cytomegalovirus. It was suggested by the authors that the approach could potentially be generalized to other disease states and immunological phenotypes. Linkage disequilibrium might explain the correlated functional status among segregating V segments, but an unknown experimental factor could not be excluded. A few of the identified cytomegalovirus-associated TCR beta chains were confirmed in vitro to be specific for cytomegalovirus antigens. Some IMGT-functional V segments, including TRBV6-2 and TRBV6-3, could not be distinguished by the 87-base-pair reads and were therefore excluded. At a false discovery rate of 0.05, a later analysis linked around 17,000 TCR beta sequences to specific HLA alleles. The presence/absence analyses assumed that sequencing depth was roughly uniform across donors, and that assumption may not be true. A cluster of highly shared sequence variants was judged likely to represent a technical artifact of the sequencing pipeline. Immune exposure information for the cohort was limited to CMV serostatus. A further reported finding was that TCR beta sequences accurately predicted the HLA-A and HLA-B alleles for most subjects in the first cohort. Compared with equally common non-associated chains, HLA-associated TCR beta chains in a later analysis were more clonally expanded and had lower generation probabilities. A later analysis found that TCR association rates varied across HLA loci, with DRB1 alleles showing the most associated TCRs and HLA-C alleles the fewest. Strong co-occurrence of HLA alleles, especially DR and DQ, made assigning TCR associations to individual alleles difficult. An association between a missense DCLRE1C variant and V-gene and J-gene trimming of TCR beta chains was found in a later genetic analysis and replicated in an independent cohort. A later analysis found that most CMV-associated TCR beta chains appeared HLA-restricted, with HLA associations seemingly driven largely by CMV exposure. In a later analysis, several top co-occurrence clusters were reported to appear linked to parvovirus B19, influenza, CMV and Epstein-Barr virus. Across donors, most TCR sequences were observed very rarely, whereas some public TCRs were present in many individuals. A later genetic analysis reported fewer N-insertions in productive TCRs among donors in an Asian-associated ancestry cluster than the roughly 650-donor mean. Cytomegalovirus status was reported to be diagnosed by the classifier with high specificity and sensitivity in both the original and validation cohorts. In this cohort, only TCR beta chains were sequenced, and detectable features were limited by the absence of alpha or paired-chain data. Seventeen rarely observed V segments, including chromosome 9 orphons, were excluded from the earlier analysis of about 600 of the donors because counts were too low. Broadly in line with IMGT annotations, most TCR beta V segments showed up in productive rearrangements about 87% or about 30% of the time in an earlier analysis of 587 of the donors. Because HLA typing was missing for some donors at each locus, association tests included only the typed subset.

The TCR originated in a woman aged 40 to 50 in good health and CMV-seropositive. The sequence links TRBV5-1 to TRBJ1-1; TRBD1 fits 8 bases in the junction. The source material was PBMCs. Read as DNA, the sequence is TGCGCCAGCAGCTCATGGACAGGGCAGGGGGGGACCACTGAAGCTTTCTTT. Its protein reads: CASSSWTGQGGTTEAFF.